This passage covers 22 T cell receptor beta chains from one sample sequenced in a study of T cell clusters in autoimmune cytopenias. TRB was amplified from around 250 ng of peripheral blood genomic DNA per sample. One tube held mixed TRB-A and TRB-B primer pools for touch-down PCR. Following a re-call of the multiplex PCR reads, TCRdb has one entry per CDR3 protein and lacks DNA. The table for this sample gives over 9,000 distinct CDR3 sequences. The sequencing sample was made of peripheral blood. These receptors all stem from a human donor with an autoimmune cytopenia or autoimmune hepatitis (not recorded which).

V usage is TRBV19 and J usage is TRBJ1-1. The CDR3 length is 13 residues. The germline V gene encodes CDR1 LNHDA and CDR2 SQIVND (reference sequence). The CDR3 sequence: CASMWTVNTEAFF.

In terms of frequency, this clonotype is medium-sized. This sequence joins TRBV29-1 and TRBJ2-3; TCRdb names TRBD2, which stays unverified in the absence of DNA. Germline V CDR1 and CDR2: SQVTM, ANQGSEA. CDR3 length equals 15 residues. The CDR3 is CSVTSSGGIADTQYF.

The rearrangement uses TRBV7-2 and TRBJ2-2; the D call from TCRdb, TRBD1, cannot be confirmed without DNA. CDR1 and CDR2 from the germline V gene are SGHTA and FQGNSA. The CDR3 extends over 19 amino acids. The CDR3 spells CASSLVAGTGPLSAGELFF.

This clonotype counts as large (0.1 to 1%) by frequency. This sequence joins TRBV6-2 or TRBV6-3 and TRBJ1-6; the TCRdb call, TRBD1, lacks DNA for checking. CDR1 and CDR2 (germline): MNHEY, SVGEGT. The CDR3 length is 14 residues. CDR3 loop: CASSYGAVNSPLHF.

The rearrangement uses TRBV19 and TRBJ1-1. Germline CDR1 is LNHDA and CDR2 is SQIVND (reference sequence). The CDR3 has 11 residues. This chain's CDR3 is CASSILGKAFF.

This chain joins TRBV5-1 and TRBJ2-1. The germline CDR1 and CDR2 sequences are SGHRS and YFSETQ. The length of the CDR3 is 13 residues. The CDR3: CASSRDRGNEQFF.

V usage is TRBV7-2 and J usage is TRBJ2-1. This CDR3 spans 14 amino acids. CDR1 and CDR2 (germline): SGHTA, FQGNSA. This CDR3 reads CASKGGGSYNEQFF.

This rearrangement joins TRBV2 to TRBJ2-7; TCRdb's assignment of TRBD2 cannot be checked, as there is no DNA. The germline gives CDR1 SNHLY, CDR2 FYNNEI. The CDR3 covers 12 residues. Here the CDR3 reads CASSWTRYEQYF.

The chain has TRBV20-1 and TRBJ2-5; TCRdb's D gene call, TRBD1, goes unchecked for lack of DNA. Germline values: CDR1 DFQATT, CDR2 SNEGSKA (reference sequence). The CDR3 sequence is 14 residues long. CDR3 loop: CSNGGGGFQETQYF.

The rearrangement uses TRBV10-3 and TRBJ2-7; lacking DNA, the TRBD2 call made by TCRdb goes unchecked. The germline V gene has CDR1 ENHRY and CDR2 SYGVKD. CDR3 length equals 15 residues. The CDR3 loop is CAINSAGGRSYEQYF.

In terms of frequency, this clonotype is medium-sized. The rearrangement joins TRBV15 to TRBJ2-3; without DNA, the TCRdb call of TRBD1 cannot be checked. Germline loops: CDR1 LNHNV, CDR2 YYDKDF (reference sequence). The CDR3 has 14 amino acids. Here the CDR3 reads CATSDVGGADTQYF. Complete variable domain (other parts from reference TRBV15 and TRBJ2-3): DAMVIQNPRYQVTQFGKPVTLSCSQTLNHNVMYWYQQKSSQAPKLLFHYYDKDFNNEADTPDNFQSRRPNTSFCFLDIRSPGLGDTAMYLCATSDVGGADTQYFGPGTRLTVL.

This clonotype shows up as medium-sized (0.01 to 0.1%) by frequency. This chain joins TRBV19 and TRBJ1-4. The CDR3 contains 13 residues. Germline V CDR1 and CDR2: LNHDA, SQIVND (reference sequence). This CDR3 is CASSTPRGEKLFF.

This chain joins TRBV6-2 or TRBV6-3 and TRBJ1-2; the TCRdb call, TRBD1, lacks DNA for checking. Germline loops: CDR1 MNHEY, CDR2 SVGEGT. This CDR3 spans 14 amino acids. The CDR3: CASSPWTTNYGYTF.

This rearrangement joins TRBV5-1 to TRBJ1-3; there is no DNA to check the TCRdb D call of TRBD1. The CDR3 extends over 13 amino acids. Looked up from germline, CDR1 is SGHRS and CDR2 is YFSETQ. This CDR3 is CASSGGAGNTIYF. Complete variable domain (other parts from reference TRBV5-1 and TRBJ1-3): KAGVTQTPRYLIKTRGQQVTLSCSPISGHRSVSWYQQTPGQGLQFLFEYFSETQRNKGNFPGRFSGRQFSNSRSEMNVSTLELGDSALYLCASSGGAGNTIYFGEGSWLTVV.

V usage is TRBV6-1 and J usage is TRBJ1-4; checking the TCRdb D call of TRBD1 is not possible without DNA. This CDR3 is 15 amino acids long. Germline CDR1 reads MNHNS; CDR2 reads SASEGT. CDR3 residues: CASSGPTAPNEKLFF.

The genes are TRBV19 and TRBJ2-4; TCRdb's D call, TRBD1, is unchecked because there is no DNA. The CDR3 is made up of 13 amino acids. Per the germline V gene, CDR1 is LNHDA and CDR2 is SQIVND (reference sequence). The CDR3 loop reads CASSIRTENIQYF.

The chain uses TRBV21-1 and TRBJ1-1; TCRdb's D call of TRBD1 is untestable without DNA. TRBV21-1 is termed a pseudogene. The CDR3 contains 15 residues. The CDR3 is CASSRETGVNTEAFF.

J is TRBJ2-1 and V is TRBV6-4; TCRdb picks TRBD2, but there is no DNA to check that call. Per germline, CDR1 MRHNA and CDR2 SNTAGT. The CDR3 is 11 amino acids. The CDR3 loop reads CAPSERGEQFF.

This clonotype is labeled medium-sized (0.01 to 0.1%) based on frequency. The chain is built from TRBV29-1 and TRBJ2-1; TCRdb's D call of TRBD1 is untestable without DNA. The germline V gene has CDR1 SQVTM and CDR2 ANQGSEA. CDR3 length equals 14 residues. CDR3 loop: CSTRRSALHNEQFF.

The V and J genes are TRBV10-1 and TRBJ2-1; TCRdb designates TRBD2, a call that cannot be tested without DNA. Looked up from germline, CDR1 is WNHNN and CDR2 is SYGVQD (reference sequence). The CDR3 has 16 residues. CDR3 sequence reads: CASGTSGSSGYNEQFF.

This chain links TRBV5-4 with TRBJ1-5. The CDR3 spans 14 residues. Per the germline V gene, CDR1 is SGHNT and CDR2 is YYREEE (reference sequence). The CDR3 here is CASSRDRLYQPQHF.

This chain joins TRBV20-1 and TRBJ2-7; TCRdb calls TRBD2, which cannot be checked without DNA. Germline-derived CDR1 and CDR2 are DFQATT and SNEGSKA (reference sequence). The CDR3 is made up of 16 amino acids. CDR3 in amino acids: CSARGRLAGGRYEQYF.